This T cell receptor beta chain derives from a study of blood T cell repertoires in COVID-19. The wider study: The analysed material was cDNA or gDNA that came from T cells, B-cell-depleted T cells, or PBMCs.

TCRdb's table, derived via immunoSEQ multiplex PCR, lists solely in-frame clones and lacks some. The profile shows about 480,000 clones, 85% to 90% of them singletons. Germline CDR1 reads SNHLY; CDR2 reads FYNNEI. The CDR3 is made up of 16 amino acids. V gave up 7 bases and J gave up 3 bases, with 22 bases separating them. V is TRBV2 and J is TRBJ2-7, with D possibly matching TRBD1 (6 bases). This TCR came from a woman between 45 and 65 years old with COVID-19, enrolled during active disease. Sequenced: peripheral blood. CDR3 in DNA: TGTGCCAGCATGGTCGTAGGGGGAAGGGATGGCTACGAGCAGTACTTC. The encoded protein is CASMVVGGRDGYEQYF.